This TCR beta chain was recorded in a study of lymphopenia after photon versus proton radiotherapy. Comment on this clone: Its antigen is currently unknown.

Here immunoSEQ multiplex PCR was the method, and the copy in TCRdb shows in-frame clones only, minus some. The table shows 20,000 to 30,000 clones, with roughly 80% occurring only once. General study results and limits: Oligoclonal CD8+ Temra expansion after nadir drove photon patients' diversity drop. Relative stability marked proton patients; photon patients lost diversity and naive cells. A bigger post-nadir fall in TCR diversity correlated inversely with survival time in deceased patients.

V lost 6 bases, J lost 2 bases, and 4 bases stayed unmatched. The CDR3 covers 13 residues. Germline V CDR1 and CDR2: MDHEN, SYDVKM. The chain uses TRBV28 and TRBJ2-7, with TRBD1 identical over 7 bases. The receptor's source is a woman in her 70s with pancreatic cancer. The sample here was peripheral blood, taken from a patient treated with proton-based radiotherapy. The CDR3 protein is CASSTGVAYEQYF. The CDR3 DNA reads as TGTGCCAGCAGCACAGGGGTCGCCTACGAGCAGTACTTC.